This T cell receptor beta chain originates from a study of blood T cells in healthy people across ages. This clonotype came up a few times. Primers used in a second PCR of about 6 to 11 cycles were a sample-barcoded 5' primer and a J-beta primer mix. Sequencing of every sample gave 2.5 million or more CDR3-containing paired-end reads. TCRdb reprocessed the 5' RACE reads via MiXCR and lists one record per CDR3 protein. The sample comprises hundreds of thousands of distinct CDR3 sequences, around two fifths of which are singletons, and around 30% rests with the top ten. The CDR3 has 15 residues. In germline, CDR1 is SGHTA, CDR2 FQGTGA.

The material sequenced was blood. The receptor was derived from a man older than 75 in good health. The chain joins TRBV7-3 to TRBJ2-5; the D call may be TRBD1 or TRBD2 (6 bases each). The J call may be mistaken, given a closer DNA end match to TRBJ2-7. CDR3 amino acids: CASSEDSARGSEQYF. The CDR3 DNA sequence: TGTGCCAGTAGCGAGGACAGTGCCCGGGGGAGCGAGCAGTACTTC.